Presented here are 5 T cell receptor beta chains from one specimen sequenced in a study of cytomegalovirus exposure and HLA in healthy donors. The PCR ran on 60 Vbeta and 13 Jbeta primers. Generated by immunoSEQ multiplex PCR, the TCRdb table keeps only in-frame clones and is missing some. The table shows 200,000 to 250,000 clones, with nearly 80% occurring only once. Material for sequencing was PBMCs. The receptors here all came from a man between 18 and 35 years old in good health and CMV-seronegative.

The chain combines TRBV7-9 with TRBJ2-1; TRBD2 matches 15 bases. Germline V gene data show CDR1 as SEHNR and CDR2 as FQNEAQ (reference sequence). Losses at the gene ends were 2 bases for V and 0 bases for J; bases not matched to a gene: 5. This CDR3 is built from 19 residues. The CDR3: CASSLSGLAGGSSYNEQFF. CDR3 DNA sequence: TGTGCCAGCAGCTTATCCGGACTAGCGGGGGGGAGCTCCTACAATGAGCAGTTCTTC. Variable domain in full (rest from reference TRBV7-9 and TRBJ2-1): DTGVSQNPRHKITKRGQNVTFRCDPISEHNRLYWYRQTLGQGPEFLTYFQNEAQLEKSRLLSDRFSAERPKGSFSTLEIQRTEQGDSAMYLCASSLSGLAGGSSYNEQFFGPGTRLTVL.

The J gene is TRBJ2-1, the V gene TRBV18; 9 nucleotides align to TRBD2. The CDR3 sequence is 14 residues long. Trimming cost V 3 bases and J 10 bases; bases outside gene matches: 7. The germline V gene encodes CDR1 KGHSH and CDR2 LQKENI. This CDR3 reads CASSPPTLAGEQFF. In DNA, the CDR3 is TGTGCCAGCTCACCCCCTACACTAGCGGGCGAGCAGTTCTTC.

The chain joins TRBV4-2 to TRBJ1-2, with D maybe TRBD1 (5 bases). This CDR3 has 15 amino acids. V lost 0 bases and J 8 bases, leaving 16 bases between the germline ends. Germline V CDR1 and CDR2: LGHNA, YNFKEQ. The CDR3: CASSQDGGTFMGYTF. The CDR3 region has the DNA TGTGCCAGCAGCCAAGACGGCGGGACCTTCATGGGCTACACCTTC.

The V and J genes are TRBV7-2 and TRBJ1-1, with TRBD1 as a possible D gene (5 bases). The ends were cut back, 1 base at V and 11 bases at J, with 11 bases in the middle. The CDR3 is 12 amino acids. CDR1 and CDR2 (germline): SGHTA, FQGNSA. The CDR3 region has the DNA TGTGCCAGCAGCTTAGAGGGGTATCTGGCTTTCTTT. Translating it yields CASSLEGYLAFF.

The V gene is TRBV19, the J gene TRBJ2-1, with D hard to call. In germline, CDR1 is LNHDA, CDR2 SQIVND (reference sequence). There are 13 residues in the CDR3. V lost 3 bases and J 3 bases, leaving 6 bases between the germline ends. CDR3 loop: CASSIANYNEQFF. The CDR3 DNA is TGTGCCAGTAGTATCGCTAACTACAATGAGCAGTTCTTC.